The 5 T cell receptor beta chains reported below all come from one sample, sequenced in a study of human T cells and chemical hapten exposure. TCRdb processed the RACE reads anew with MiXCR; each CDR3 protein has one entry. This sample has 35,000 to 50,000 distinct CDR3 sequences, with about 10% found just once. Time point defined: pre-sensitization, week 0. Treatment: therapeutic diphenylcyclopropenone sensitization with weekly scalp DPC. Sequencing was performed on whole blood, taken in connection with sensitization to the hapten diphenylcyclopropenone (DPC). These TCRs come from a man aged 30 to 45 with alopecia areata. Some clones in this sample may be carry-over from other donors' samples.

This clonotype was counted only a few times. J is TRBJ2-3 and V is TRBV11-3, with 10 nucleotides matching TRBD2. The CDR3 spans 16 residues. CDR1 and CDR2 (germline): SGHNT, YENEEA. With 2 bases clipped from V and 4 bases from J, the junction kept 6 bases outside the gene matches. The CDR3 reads CASSLQAGGLADTQYF. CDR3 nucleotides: TGTGCCAGCAGCTTACAAGCGGGAGGGCTCGCAGATACGCAGTATTTT.

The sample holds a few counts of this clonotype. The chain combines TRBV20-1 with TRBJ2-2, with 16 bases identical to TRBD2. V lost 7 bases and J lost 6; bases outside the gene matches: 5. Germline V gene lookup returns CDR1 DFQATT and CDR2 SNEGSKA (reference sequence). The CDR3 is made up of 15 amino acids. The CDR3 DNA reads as TGCAGTGTCGTGGGACTAGCGGGAGGGCCCGGGGAGCTGTTTTTT. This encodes CSVVGLAGGPGELFF.

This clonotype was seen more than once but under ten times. The CDR3 spells CASSSQTGYGTDTQYF. The CDR3 DNA sequence: TGTGCCAGCAGCTCCCAGACAGGGTATGGCACAGATACGCAGTATTTT. The chain is built from TRBV7-8 and TRBJ2-3; the match to TRBD1 covers 7 bases. The V gene end was trimmed by 4 bases and the J gene end by 1 base; junction bases not matched to a gene: 8. This CDR3 has 16 residues. Germline V CDR1 and CDR2: SGHVS, FQNEAQ.

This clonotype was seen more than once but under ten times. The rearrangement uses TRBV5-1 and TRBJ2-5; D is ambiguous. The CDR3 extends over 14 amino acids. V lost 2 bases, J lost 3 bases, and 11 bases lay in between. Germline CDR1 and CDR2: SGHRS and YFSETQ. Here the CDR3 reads CASSFPYRKETQYF. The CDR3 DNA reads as TGCGCCAGCAGCTTCCCGTACAGAAAAGAGACCCAGTACTTC.

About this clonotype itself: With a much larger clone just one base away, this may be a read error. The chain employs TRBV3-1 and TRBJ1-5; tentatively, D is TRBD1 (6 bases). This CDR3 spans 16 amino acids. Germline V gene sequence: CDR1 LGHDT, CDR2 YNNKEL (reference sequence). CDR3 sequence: CTSSQDLPGAAQPQHF. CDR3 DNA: TGTACCAGCAGCCAAGATCTTCCGGGGGCGGCTCAGCCCCAGCATTTT.